This TCR beta chain was recovered during a study of radiotherapy plus CTLA-4 blockade in lung cancer. Study context: Around 18% of patients responded objectively, and around 32% achieved disease control.

Measured with immunoSEQ multiplex PCR; TCRdb has only the in-frame clones, and not every one. Here the sample spans approximately 89,000 clones, approximately 83% being singletons. Germline V lookup: CDR1 MNHEY, CDR2 SVGAGI. This CDR3 has 15 residues. J lost 1 base, V lost 6 bases, and 3 bases had no gene match. Study conclusions and caveats: How blood T cell clones changed early, along with interferon-beta, reportedly forecast response best. Subsequent to radiotherapy plus ipilimumab, tumor-derived TCR clones underwent expansion in blood.

Comment on this clone: The antigen is not known.

Lung cancer patients with chemo-refractory metastatic non-small-cell disease were given focal radiation plus CTLA-4 blockade with ipilimumab. The TCR sequence derives from a human donor with non-small cell lung cancer that progressed on radiotherapy plus ipilimumab. This rearrangement joins TRBV6-5 to TRBJ2-2; TRBD2 agrees at 9 bases. Source: peripheral blood, taken from a patient treated with radiotherapy plus ipilimumab. This CDR3 is CASSRLAENTGELFF. CDR3 nucleotide sequence: TGTGCCAGCAGCAGACTAGCGGAGAACACCGGGGAGCTGTTTTTT.